The 29 T cell receptor beta chains below were found in one sample sequenced in a study of shared clonotypes between healthy human individuals. This table comes from immunoSEQ multiplex PCR, and its TCRdb copy is limited to in-frame clones, with some not included. The sample holds 2 million to 2.5 million clones, over 85% seen once. The sample comprised naive CD4+ T cells from PBMCs. Subset: CD45RA+ positively selected. The receptors were sampled from a young man in good health. Some clones in this sample may be carry-over from other donors' samples.

This chain joins TRBV28 and TRBJ1-2, with D unresolved. Trimming stripped 6 bases from V and 7 bases from J, with 12 bases between. From germline, CDR1 is MDHEN and CDR2 SYDVKM. The length of the CDR3 is 12 residues. CDR3 DNA: TGTGCCAGCAGGACGACAATGGCTGGCTACACCTTC. Encoded protein: CASRTTMAGYTF.

Notes on this clone: The same CDR3 is also encoded by other DNA sequences in this sample. The V and J genes are TRBV10-3 and TRBJ2-7; D unresolved. Germline CDR1 is ENHRY and CDR2 is SYGVKD. The CDR3 is made up of 15 amino acids. V lost 0 bases to trimming and J lost 1 base, with 10 bases between them. The CDR3 sequence: CAISESVDGSYEQYF. The CDR3 DNA follows: TGTGCCATCAGTGAGTCTGTTGACGGATCCTACGAGCAGTACTTC.

CDR3 region: CASSLGGGQNFQPQHF. As DNA, the CDR3 is TGTGCCAGCAGTTTAGGAGGGGGACAGAATTTTCAGCCCCAGCATTTT. This chain joins TRBV27 and TRBJ1-5, with 7 positions matching TRBD1. The CDR3 has 16 amino acids. After removal of 2 bases from V and 6 bases from J, the junction contained 10 bases not matched to a gene. Germline assignment: CDR1 MNHEY and CDR2 SMNVEV (reference sequence).

The chain is built from TRBV5-4 and TRBJ1-1; 7 bases align to TRBD1. Losses at the gene ends were 4 bases for V and 0 bases for J; bases not matched to a gene: 6. CDR1 and CDR2 from the germline V gene are SGHNT and YYREEE (reference sequence). This CDR3 is 15 amino acids long. CDR3 in DNA: TGTGCCAGCAGCGAGGGACAGCGCATGAACACTGAAGCTTTCTTT. Amino acid sequence: CASSEGQRMNTEAFF.

This clone turned up a few times. The CDR3 sequence: CSVSREAFF. The CDR3 DNA reads TGCAGCGTGTCGCGTGAAGCTTTCTTT. This sequence joins TRBV29-1 and TRBJ1-1; D gene ambiguous. The CDR3 sequence is 9 residues long. Germline V CDR1 and CDR2: SQVTM, ANQGSEA. Between the trimmed V and J ends, which lost 6 bases and 7 bases, there was a span of 6 bases.

This clone has only one observation. This chain connects TRBV9 to TRBJ2-3, with 11 positions matching TRBD2. The germline V gene encodes CDR1 SGDLS and CDR2 YYNGEE. V dropped 4 bases and J dropped 1; count of bases not matched to a gene: 8. The CDR3 contains 17 residues. The CDR3 bases are TGTGCCAGCAGCACCCAGCCGGGACTAGCGGGCACAGATACGCAGTATTTT. This translates into CASSTQPGLAGTDTQYF.

The J gene is TRBJ1-1, the V gene TRBV28; TRBD1 might be the D (6 bases). Germline V lookup: CDR1 MDHEN, CDR2 SYDVKM. The length of the CDR3 is 14 residues. With 9 bases removed from V and 6 bases from J, the gap between germline ends came to 20 bases. In DNA, the CDR3 is TGTGCCAGTAGACCACAGGGAAGAGGCTCTGAAGCTTTCTTT. Translation gives CASRPQGRGSEAFF. The whole variable domain, remainder taken from reference TRBV28 and TRBJ1-1, is DVKVTQSSRYLVKRTGEKVFLECVQDMDHENMFWYRQDPGLGLRLIYFSYDVKMKEKGDIPEGYSVSREKKERFSLILESASTNQTSMYLCASRPQGRGSEAFFGQGTRLTVV.

This chain connects TRBV7-2 to TRBJ2-7; TRBD2 agrees at 7 bases. Germline values: CDR1 SGHTA, CDR2 FQGNSA. The V gene end was trimmed by 1 base and the J gene end by 2 bases; junction bases not matched to a gene: 11. The CDR3 consists of 17 residues. Here the CDR3 DNA reads TGTGCCAGCAGCTTAGGAATAGTAGGGAGGGCTACCTACGAGCAGTACTTC. Its translation is CASSLGIVGRATYEQYF.

The rearrangement uses TRBV18 and TRBJ2-3; the match to TRBD2 covers 10 bases. CDR3 length equals 20 residues. In germline, CDR1 is KGHSH, CDR2 LQKENI. V shed 6 bases and J 0 bases; nucleotides not matched to a gene: 18. This chain's CDR3 is CASSYLPSSGSASSTDTQYF. In DNA form, the CDR3 reads TGTGCCAGCTCCTACTTACCTTCTAGCGGGAGTGCCTCTAGCACAGATACGCAGTATTTT.

To note about this clone: Other DNA sequences within the sample encode an identical CDR3. The chain has TRBV7-3 and TRBJ2-1; D may be TRBD1 or TRBD2 (6 bases each). V was trimmed by 4 bases and J by 3 bases, leaving 13 bases between them. The V gene's germline CDR1 is SGHTA and CDR2 FQGTGA. The CDR3 consists of 15 residues. Written as DNA, the CDR3 is TGTGCCAGCAGCTCCACCGGGGGCAGCTACAATGAGCAGTTCTTC. This codes for CASSSTGGSYNEQFF.

The chain is built from TRBV7-2 and TRBJ1-2, with 7 bases fitting TRBD1. Germline lookup yields CDR1 SGHTA and CDR2 FQGNSA. This CDR3 has 15 amino acids. J was trimmed by 4 bases and V by 6 bases; bases with no gene match: 11. CDR3 in amino acids: CASSKLRGTGYGYTF. The CDR3 DNA reads as TGTGCCAGCAGTAAACTCAGGGGGACCGGCTATGGCTACACCTTC.

The chain links TRBV6-5 to TRBJ2-7, with 7 bases identical to TRBD2. The CDR3 spans 13 residues. Losses at the gene ends were 6 bases for V and 5 bases for J; bases not matched to a gene: 7. From germline, CDR1 is MNHEY and CDR2 SVGAGI. The CDR3 DNA sequence: TGTGCCAGCAGGGGGTCGACTAGCAACGAGCAGTACTTC. This translates into CASRGSTSNEQYF.

V is TRBV7-9 and J is TRBJ2-3; no clear D. The V and J ends lost 1 base and 1 base respectively, with 6 bases between them. CDR1 and CDR2 (germline): SEHNR, FQNEAQ (reference sequence). The CDR3 contains 14 residues. The CDR3: CASSLVVGTDTQYF. As DNA, the CDR3 is TGTGCCAGCAGCTTAGTGGTCGGCACAGATACGCAGTATTTT.

The V gene is TRBV11-2, the J gene TRBJ2-1, with 13 bases fitting TRBD2. The trim removed 4 bases at V and 5 bases at J, leaving 2 bases unmatched. The germline V gene encodes CDR1 SGHAT and CDR2 FQNNGV. The CDR3 contains 15 residues. DNA of the CDR3: TGTGCCAGCAGCTCACTAGCGGGAGGGGACAATGAGCAGTTCTTC. It is translated as CASSSLAGGDNEQFF.

The chain employs TRBV18 and TRBJ1-4, with D hard to call. V shed 8 bases and J shed 8 bases, with 12 bases lying between them. Germline CDR1 reads KGHSH; CDR2 reads LQKENI. The CDR3 has 12 residues. The CDR3, as DNA: TGTGCCAGCAGCGAAGCTACCGAAAAACTGTTTTTT. It translates to CASSEATEKLFF.

V and J are TRBV28 and TRBJ2-2, with D hard to call. The CDR3 spans 15 residues. V was shortened by 4 bases and J by 4 bases, with 13 bases between the two germline ends. Per germline, CDR1 MDHEN and CDR2 SYDVKM. For the CDR3, the DNA is TGTGCCAGCAGTTCCCCGGGTGTCAGCACCGGGGAGCTGTTTTTT. It yields the protein CASSSPGVSTGELFF.

In its sample, this clone was seen once. This rearrangement joins TRBV18 to TRBJ2-5, with D tentatively TRBD2 (6 bases). V gave up 5 bases and J gave up 5 bases, with 12 bases separating them. The CDR3 length is 13 residues. CDR1 is KGHSH and CDR2 is LQKENI in the germline V gene. This CDR3 reads CASSFPGGETQYF. CDR3 DNA: TGTGCCAGCTCATTCCCCGGAGGGGAGACCCAGTACTTC. Based on the CDR3 plus reference TRBV18 and TRBJ2-5, the full variable domain is NAGVMQNPRHLVRRRGQEARLRCSPMKGHSHVYWYRQLPEEGLKFMVYLQKENIIDESGMPKERFSAEFPKEGPSILRIQQVVRGDSAAYFCASSFPGGETQYFGPGTRLLVL.

The chain uses TRBV15 and TRBJ2-7, with D maybe TRBD1 (5 bases). V lost 5 bases and J lost 0, with 11 bases in between. The CDR3 has 14 residues. In germline, CDR1 is LNHNV, CDR2 YYDKDF (reference sequence). The CDR3 nucleotides read TGTGCCACCAGCGGACGACAGAGCTCCTACGAGCAGTACTTC. It yields the protein CATSGRQSSYEQYF.

This clone was found once. The V gene is TRBV7-3, the J gene TRBJ2-1, with 8 bases matching TRBD2. The CDR3 extends over 17 amino acids. The V and J ends lost 3 bases and 1 base, in that order; junction bases with no gene match: 8. The germline CDR1 and CDR2 sequences are SGHTA and FQGTGA. In DNA, the CDR3 is TGTGCCAGCAGCTTCGGTTCGGCGGGAGGATCCTACAATGAGCAGTTCTTC. This encodes CASSFGSAGGSYNEQFF.

This clone appeared once. The chain links TRBV2 to TRBJ2-7, with a weak D call TRBD2 (5 bases). Germline assignment: CDR1 SNHLY and CDR2 FYNNEI. This CDR3 has 14 amino acids. The germline V and J ends were trimmed by 6 bases and 1 base, with 13 bases remaining between them. The CDR3 bases are TGTGCCAGCAGAGGACTTATGAATTCCTACGAGCAGTACTTC. This codes for CASRGLMNSYEQYF.

The rearrangement joins TRBV5-1 to TRBJ2-3; the D gene is possibly TRBD2 (5 bases). CDR3 length equals 16 residues. Trimming took 0 bases from V and 3 from J, leaving 14 bases between them. Germline V lookup: CDR1 SGHRS, CDR2 YFSETQ. The CDR3 here is CASSLGLALSTDTQYF. The CDR3 nucleotides are TGCGCCAGCAGCTTGGGGCTAGCCTTGAGTACAGATACGCAGTATTTT.

The chain links TRBV9 to TRBJ2-1, with D perhaps TRBD2 (6 bases). CDR3 length: 15 residues. CDR1 and CDR2 from the germline V gene are SGDLS and YYNGEE. The V gene lost 0 bases and the J gene lost 2 bases, with 9 bases spanning the gap. The CDR3 loop reads CASSVEAGTYNEQFF. The DNA of the CDR3 is TGTGCCAGCAGCGTAGAGGCGGGGACCTACAATGAGCAGTTCTTC.

The chain employs TRBV7-3 and TRBJ2-3, with D tentatively TRBD2 (5 bases). V lost 0 bases and J lost 5, with 12 bases in between. Germline V gives CDR1 SGHTA, CDR2 FQGTGA. CDR3 size: 15 residues. In DNA, the CDR3 is TGTGCCAGCAGCTTAACCCGGGGTGGTCTAGATACGCAGTATTTT. Residues: CASSLTRGGLDTQYF.

The chain has TRBV7-3 and TRBJ2-5; D may be TRBD2 (7 bases). Germline V gene data show CDR1 as SGHTA and CDR2 as FQGTGA. This CDR3 is 15 amino acids long. Deletions cut 5 bases from V and 1 base from J, with 14 bases between. The CDR3 protein is CASSPGRGAQETQYF. The CDR3 DNA is TGTGCCAGCAGCCCTGGGAGGGGGGCCCAAGAGACCCAGTACTTC.

The gene calls are TRBV7-3 and TRBJ1-1; D is undetermined. V lost 5 bases, J lost 6 bases, and 16 bases lay in between. The CDR3 consists of 14 residues. Per germline, CDR1 SGHTA and CDR2 FQGTGA. The CDR3 nucleotides read TGTGCCAGCAGCGTAGCGGGGTCCGGGGCTGAAGCTTTCTTT. It translates to CASSVAGSGAEAFF.

For the CDR3, the DNA is TGCAGCGTTCGGGACAGACCCAGCACAGATACGCAGTATTTT. Translated, it gives CSVRDRPSTDTQYF. The rearrangement uses TRBV29-1 and TRBJ2-3; 7 bases align to TRBD1. This CDR3 has 14 residues. The ends lost 5 bases at V and 0 bases at J; junction bases unmatched: 5. Germline loops: CDR1 SQVTM, CDR2 ANQGSEA.

Notes on this clone: Other DNA sequences of this sample code for an identical CDR3. This chain uses TRBV6-5 with TRBJ2-5; the D gene is possibly TRBD2 (6 bases). Germline loops: CDR1 MNHEY, CDR2 SVGAGI. With 7 bases removed from V and 5 bases from J, the gap between germline ends came to 14 bases. The CDR3 spans 13 residues. Here the CDR3 reads CASTQPGGETQYF. CDR3 bases: TGTGCCAGCACCCAGCCCGGGGGTGAGACCCAGTACTTC.

The J gene is TRBJ1-4, the V gene TRBV5-6; weak D call: TRBD1 (5 bases). The CDR3 length is 15 residues. Trimming removed 4 bases at V and 4 bases at J, with 14 bases between. Germline V gene lookup returns CDR1 SGHDT and CDR2 YYEEEE. Written as DNA, the CDR3 is TGTGCCAGCAGCGGGGGGACCGGGGTTAATGAAAAACTGTTTTTT. Translation: CASSGGTGVNEKLFF.

The chain combines TRBV29-1 with TRBJ2-5; the D call may be TRBD1 or TRBD2 (5 bases each). Per germline, CDR1 SQVTM and CDR2 ANQGSEA. V was cut by 6 bases and J by 1 base, with 15 bases left in between. The CDR3 spans 14 residues. CDR3 sequence reads: CSVLSPGAQETQYF. Here the CDR3 DNA reads TGCAGCGTGCTGTCCCCCGGGGCCCAAGAGACCCAGTACTTC.